Listed here are 29 T cell receptor beta chains from one sample, sequenced in a study of cytomegalovirus exposure and HLA in healthy donors. The PCR ran on 60 Vbeta and 13 Jbeta primers. The table came from immunoSEQ multiplex PCR; TCRdb's copy has only in-frame clones and leaves some out. The sample has around 150,000 clones; roughly four fifths are singletons. Sequencing was performed on PBMCs. These receptors all come from a human donor in good health.

This chain connects TRBV6-1 to TRBJ1-5; D ambiguous. The V gene's germline CDR1 is MNHNS and CDR2 SASEGT. Deletions cut 4 bases from V and 2 bases from J, with 9 bases between. This CDR3 spans 14 amino acids. The CDR3 protein is CASSVWGGNQPQHF. For the CDR3, the DNA is TGTGCCAGCAGTGTATGGGGAGGCAATCAGCCCCAGCATTTT.

This chain links TRBV9 with TRBJ1-5; D not certain. CDR3 length: 15 amino acids. The germline CDR1 and CDR2 sequences are SGDLS and YYNGEE. The V and J ends lost 4 bases and 0 bases respectively, with 11 bases between them. CDR3 protein: CASSKEGNSNQPQHF. The CDR3 DNA follows: TGTGCCAGCAGCAAGGAGGGAAATAGCAATCAGCCCCAGCATTTT.

This chain's CDR3 is CASSFRQGGQPQHF. The DNA for the CDR3 is TGTGCCAGCAGCTTCCGACAGGGGGGTCAGCCCCAGCATTTT. The chain carries TRBV7-8 and TRBJ1-5; the match to TRBD1 covers 9 bases. This CDR3 has 14 residues. V shed 3 bases, J shed 6 bases, and the junction held 3 bases outside the gene matches. Germline V lookup: CDR1 SGHVS, CDR2 FQNEAQ.

The CDR3 DNA reads TGTGCCAGCAGCTTGACTACCCTCCAAGAGACCCAGTACTTC. This codes for CASSLTTLQETQYF. The gene calls are TRBV5-6 and TRBJ2-5; D is ambiguous. Trimming stripped 1 base from V and 1 base from J, with 8 bases between. Germline values: CDR1 SGHDT, CDR2 YYEEEE. CDR3 length: 14 residues. The whole variable domain, remainder taken from reference TRBV5-6 and TRBJ2-5, is DAGVTQSPTHLIKTRGQQVTLRCSPKSGHDTVSWYQQALGQGPQFIFQYYEEEERQRGNFPDRFSGHQFPNYSSELNVNALLLGDSALYLCASSLTTLQETQYFGPGTRLLVL.

The CDR3 sequence: CASSASGSSYNEQFF. CDR3 nucleotide sequence: TGCGCCAGCAGCGCCTCGGGGAGCTCCTACAATGAGCAGTTCTTC. The chain is built from TRBV5-1 and TRBJ2-1, with TRBD2 as a possible D gene (5 bases). Trimming pared 4 bases from V and 0 bases from J, leaving 11 bases between. This CDR3 is 15 amino acids long. Germline-derived CDR1 and CDR2 are SGHRS and YFSETQ.

This clone appeared once. The rearrangement links TRBV30 to TRBJ1-5; no firm D call. Per the germline V gene, CDR1 is GTSNPN and CDR2 is SVGIG (reference sequence). CDR3 length: 13 residues. The CDR3 bases are TGTGCAATGACTTTGGGAGGGAATCAGCCCCAGCATTTT. The encoded protein is CAMTLGGNQPQHF.

The chain joins TRBV28 to TRBJ2-7; 10 bases align to TRBD2. The germline V gene encodes CDR1 MDHEN and CDR2 SYDVKM. The CDR3 contains 14 residues. Trimming removed 4 bases from V and 2 bases from J; junction bases left unmatched: 2. Here the CDR3 DNA reads TGTGCCAGCAGTTCAGCGGGAGGGACCTACGAGCAGTACTTC. Protein sequence: CASSSAGGTYEQYF.

The chain has TRBV2 and TRBJ2-3; 11 bases are shared with TRBD2. The CDR3 runs 15 residues. CDR1 and CDR2 (germline): SNHLY, FYNNEI. V dropped 7 bases and J dropped 1; count of bases not matched to a gene: 4. The CDR3 sequence: CASTSGGLGTDTQYF. The CDR3 DNA follows: TGTGCCAGCACTAGCGGGGGGCTTGGCACAGATACGCAGTATTTT.

The V gene is TRBV11-3, the J gene TRBJ1-1, with no clear D. Germline V lookup: CDR1 SGHNT, CDR2 YENEEA. V lost 1 base and J lost 0, with 9 bases in between. The CDR3 sequence is 15 residues long. The CDR3 reads CASSLVWQLNTEAFF. The CDR3 nucleotides are TGTGCCAGCAGCTTAGTTTGGCAATTGAACACTGAAGCTTTCTTT.

This chain joins TRBV9 and TRBJ2-5, with D tentatively TRBD2 (5 bases). Germline CDR1 SGDLS, CDR2 YYNGEE. V lost 4 bases and J lost 5, with 9 bases in between. The CDR3 consists of 12 residues. CDR3 amino acids: CASSPTGETQYF. The CDR3 DNA reads as TGTGCCAGCAGCCCGACGGGGGAGACCCAGTACTTC. Supplemented by reference TRBV9 and TRBJ2-5, the full variable domain reads DSGVTQTPKHLITATGQRVTLRCSPRSGDLSVYWYQQSLDQGLQFLIQYYNGEERAKGNILERFSAQQFPDLHSELNLSSLELGDSALYFCASSPTGETQYFGPGTRLLVL.

The gene calls are TRBV6-5 and TRBJ1-3; a weak D match, TRBD1 (5 bases). Germline V gene sequence: CDR1 MNHEY, CDR2 SVGAGI. This CDR3 is 15 amino acids long. V lost 2 bases and J 5 bases, leaving 13 bases between the germline ends. CDR3 bases: TGTGCCAGCAGTTACGGGTCAGGGTACCGAAACACCATATATTTT. As protein: CASSYGSGYRNTIYF.

The sample holds a few counts of this clone. V usage is TRBV4-1 and J usage is TRBJ1-1; D remains unclear. Germline V gives CDR1 MGHRA, CDR2 YSYEKL. V gave up 3 bases and J gave up 0 bases, with 14 bases separating them. The CDR3 spans 16 residues. CDR3 DNA: TGCGCCAGCAGCCATGGGCGGGGAAAAATGAACACTGAAGCTTTCTTT. Amino acids: CASSHGRGKMNTEAFF.

The genes are TRBV6-4 and TRBJ1-1, with a weak D call TRBD1 (5 bases). The germline V gene has CDR1 MRHNA and CDR2 SNTAGT. There are 14 residues in the CDR3. The V end was cut by 0 bases, the J end by 1 base, with 6 bases between. This chain's CDR3 is CASSDSTANTEAFF. The CDR3, as DNA: TGTGCCAGCAGTGACTCGACAGCGAACACTGAAGCTTTCTTT.

This chain joins TRBV10-3 and TRBJ2-5; D possibly corresponds to TRBD2 (5 bases). V lost 4 bases and J 2 bases, leaving 8 bases between the germline ends. The germline V gene has CDR1 ENHRY and CDR2 SYGVKD. This CDR3 is built from 13 residues. Here the CDR3 DNA reads TGTGCCATCAGTGGGACGGGGCAAGAGACCCAGTACTTC. Translation gives CAISGTGQETQYF.

V and J are TRBV5-6 and TRBJ2-5; 9 nucleotides align to TRBD1. The end of the DNA fits TRBJ2-7 better, so the J call may be wrong. CDR3 length: 16 residues. Looked up from germline, CDR1 is SGHDT and CDR2 is YYEEEE. The CDR3 loop is CASSLFGGQGFYEQYF. CDR3 nucleotide sequence: TGTGCCAGCAGCTTGTTTGGGGGACAGGGTTTTTACGAGCAGTACTTC.

The chain links TRBV5-6 to TRBJ1-2; TRBD1 might be the D (5 bases). The CDR3 has 12 amino acids. Trimming pared 9 bases from V and 9 bases from J, leaving 18 bases between. Germline loops: CDR1 SGHDT, CDR2 YYEEEE. The CDR3 DNA follows: TGTGCCACTAGGACCGACGGGGGTTGCTACACCTTC. It is translated as CATRTDGGCYTF. The entire variable domain, with the rest obtained from reference TRBV5-6 and TRBJ1-2, is as follows: DAGVTQSPTHLIKTRGQQVTLRCSPKSGHDTVSWYQQALGQGPQFIFQYYEEEERQRGNFPDRFSGHQFPNYSSELNVNALLLGDSALYLCATRTDGGCYTFGSGTRLTVV.

The chain uses TRBV5-5 and TRBJ2-6; no firm D call. Germline V gives CDR1 SGHKS, CDR2 YYEKEE (reference sequence). The CDR3 contains 18 residues. Between the trimmed V and J ends, which lost 4 bases and 2 bases, there was a span of 19 bases. DNA for the CDR3: TGTGCCAGCAGCCTGTATCGTTTGGGCACCGCTGGGGCCAACGTCCTGACTTTC. Protein product: CASSLYRLGTAGANVLTF.

This sequence joins TRBV18 and TRBJ1-3; 8 positions agree with TRBD1. This CDR3 region has 17 residues. Germline V gene sequence: CDR1 KGHSH, CDR2 LQKENI. Trimming took 3 bases from V and 2 from J; bases not matched to a gene: 9. The CDR3 nucleotides read TGTGCCAGCTCACCGGTTGGACAGGGAAGCCCTGGAAACACCATATATTTT. Residues: CASSPVGQGSPGNTIYF.

V usage is TRBV5-8 and J usage is TRBJ1-1; D is undetermined. Trimming stripped 2 bases from V and 0 bases from J, with 8 bases between. Germline CDR1 reads SGHTS; CDR2 reads YDEGEE. The CDR3 has 14 residues. The CDR3 DNA reads TGTGCCAGCAGCTTTGCGGATATGAACACTGAAGCTTTCTTT. Protein: CASSFADMNTEAFF.

The chain recombines TRBV28 with TRBJ1-5, with 7 positions matching TRBD1. Germline CDR1 reads MDHEN; CDR2 reads SYDVKM. CDR3 size: 16 residues. Trimming at V came to 4 bases and at J to 3 bases, leaving 9 bases not matched to a gene. CDR3 DNA: TGTGCCAGCAGTTCCCCCCCGGACAGGATCAATCAGCCCCAGCATTTT. It is translated as CASSSPPDRINQPQHF.

J is TRBJ2-5 and V is TRBV29-1; 9 bases map to TRBD2. The length of the CDR3 is 14 residues. The germline gives CDR1 SQVTM, CDR2 ANQGSEA. V shed 4 bases and J 2 bases; nucleotides not matched to a gene: 5. The CDR3: CSVALAGYQETQYF. DNA for the CDR3: TGCAGCGTTGCCCTAGCGGGATATCAAGAGACCCAGTACTTC.

The chain recombines TRBV7-3 with TRBJ1-6, with D perhaps TRBD1 (6 bases). V lost 5 bases to trimming and J lost 10 bases, with 18 bases between them. The CDR3 length is 15 residues. The germline CDR1 and CDR2 sequences are SGHTA and FQGTGA. The CDR3 nucleotides read TGTGCCAGCAGCCCGCAGGGAGGGGGGCAATCACCCCTCCACTTT. The encoded protein is CASSPQGGGQSPLHF.

The rearrangement links TRBV4-1 to TRBJ2-1; the D is unclear. V was pared by 0 bases and J by 3 bases, with 9 bases between. The CDR3 is made up of 15 amino acids. From germline, CDR1 is MGHRA and CDR2 YSYEKL. CDR3 sequence: CASSQDRSGYNEQFF. As DNA, the CDR3 is TGCGCCAGCAGCCAAGATAGATCAGGCTACAATGAGCAGTTCTTC.

This chain connects TRBV7-2 to TRBJ2-2; perhaps TRBD1 as D (5 bases). The V gene's germline CDR1 is SGHTA and CDR2 FQGNSA. CDR3 size: 15 residues. V lost 4 bases and J 5 bases, leaving 14 bases between the germline ends. The CDR3 region has the DNA TGTGCCAGCAGCTCTAGGGGATACCGGACCGGGGAGCTGTTTTTT. This gives the protein CASSSRGYRTGELFF.

The chain joins TRBV7-9 to TRBJ2-2; TRBD2 agrees at 8 bases. V gave up 5 bases and J gave up 5 bases; unmatched junction bases: 4. Germline V lookup: CDR1 SEHNR, CDR2 FQNEAQ (reference sequence). This CDR3 is 14 amino acids long. CDR3 DNA: TGTGCCAGCAGCGAACTAGCGGAGACCGGGGAGCTGTTTTTT. This translates into CASSELAETGELFF. The whole variable domain, filled in from reference TRBV7-9 and TRBJ2-2, reads DTGVSQNPRHKITKRGQNVTFRCDPISEHNRLYWYRQTLGQGPEFLTYFQNEAQLEKSRLLSDRFSAERPKGSFSTLEIQRTEQGDSAMYLCASSELAETGELFFGEGSRLTVL.

This chain links TRBV10-1 with TRBJ1-2; the D gene is possibly TRBD1 (5 bases). This CDR3 is built from 13 residues. Germline lookup yields CDR1 WNHNN and CDR2 SYGVQD (reference sequence). The V gene lost 6 bases and the J gene lost 4 bases, with 12 bases spanning the gap. CDR3 loop: CASSQSRGYGYTF. The CDR3 DNA is TGCGCCAGCAGCCAGTCTAGGGGCTATGGCTACACCTTC.

This clone was seen only a few times. At the DNA level, this CDR3 is encoded by other sequences in the same sample as well. The chain has TRBV27 and TRBJ2-7; D ambiguous. The germline V gene has CDR1 MNHEY and CDR2 SMNVEV (reference sequence). The CDR3 has 12 amino acids. V was pared by 4 bases and J by 1 base, with 5 bases between. The CDR3, as DNA: TGTGCCAGCAGTTCGAGTTCCTACGAGCAGTACTTC. As protein: CASSSSSYEQYF.

V and J are TRBV6-6 and TRBJ2-7; TRBD2 aligns across 8 bases. Germline assignment: CDR1 MNHNY and CDR2 SVGAGI (reference sequence). V dropped 8 bases and J dropped 1; count of bases not matched to a gene: 4. The CDR3 is made up of 13 amino acids. The CDR3 DNA reads as TGTGCCAGCGCCGCGGGGGGTTCCTACGAGCAGTACTTC. Its translation is CASAAGGSYEQYF.

The rearrangement links TRBV6-5 to TRBJ1-1, with 9 bases that match TRBD1. The CDR3 has 11 amino acids. V trimming: 6 bases; J trimming: 10 bases; junction bases outside the gene matches: 3. Germline CDR1 MNHEY, CDR2 SVGAGI. The CDR3 nucleotides are TGTGCCAGCAGGGACAGGGGAGGAGCTTTCTTT. Amino acid sequence: CASRDRGGAFF.